This T cell receptor beta chain was found in a study of T cells in Graves' hyperthyroidism and ophthalmopathy. Background on the study: Peripheral blood collection took place at initial diagnosis, before any treatment.

In its sample, this clonotype was seen a few times. The antigen is undetermined. The PBMCs studied were ones that came from roughly 9.1 ml fresh peripheral blood. TCR beta CDR3 region amplification was performed from RNA transcripts. First-round RT-PCR of the TCR CDR3 relied on the HTBI primer set. MiXCR, applied by TCRdb to the multiplex PCR reads, yields one record per CDR3 protein. This sample has 200,000 to 250,000 distinct CDR3 sequences, with 17% found just once. The V end was cut by 3 bases, the J end by 3 bases, with 11 bases between. The CDR3 is 15 residues long. Germline values: CDR1 MRHNA, CDR2 SNTAGT. Whole-study results and caveats: Blood also showed most of the thyroid clonotypes that were expanded above 0.001.

J is TRBJ2-2 and V is TRBV6-4; D ambiguous. The clonotype was recovered from a man aged 45-65 years with Graves' hyperthyroidism. Material for sequencing was blood. The CDR3 DNA follows: TGTGCCAGCAGTGAGAACGGGCTGGACACCGGGGAGCTGTTTTTT. Encoded protein: CASSENGLDTGELFF.